The clone carrying this T cell receptor beta chain was seen a few times. The antigen remains undetermined. The data were produced by immunoSEQ multiplex PCR, yet TCRdb's version contains in-frame clones alone and is incomplete. The sample carries some 450,000 clones, 77% recorded once. These data originate in a study of shared clonotypes between healthy human individuals. Regarding the study as a whole: In this cohort, only blood was sampled, and tissue repertoires likely differ.

Germline CDR1 reads SGHDT; CDR2 reads YYEEEE. V was cut by 5 bases and J by 0 bases, with 14 bases left in between. The CDR3 length is 15 residues. The receptor's source is a woman in her 40s in good health. Some clones in this sample may be carry-over from other donors' samples. Material for sequencing was PBMCs. The chain joins TRBV5-6 to TRBJ2-5; TRBD2 is a possible D gene (6 bases). CDR3 amino acids: CASSRPGLNQETQYF. Written as DNA, the CDR3 is TGTGCCAGCAGTCGTCCGGGACTTAACCAAGAGACCCAGTACTTC.